This TCR beta chain was documented in a study of T cell responses to AZD1222 COVID-19 vaccine. Study results and caveats: Only a handful of AZD1222 recipients, six or seven in all, had baseline seropositivity. Without day 14 samples, only post-peak T cell repertoires were studied. Nearly half of unique spike-specific TCRs reportedly avoided B.1.351 and B.1.1.7 mutated regions. Donors in the cohort were predominantly white British and more often female, and clonal diversity was possibly underestimated.

Sequencing was performed with immunoSEQ multiplex PCR; in TCRdb, only in-frame clones are kept and a portion is missing. The sample gives some 150,000 clones, over 75% of which show up once; about 4.8% is in the top ten. As for this clone: The antigen remains unidentified.

V lost 5 bases and J lost 4, with 17 bases in between. CDR3 length: 15 residues. Germline loops: CDR1 SNHLY, CDR2 FYNNEI. This TCR was recovered from an adult in good health. The sequenced sample was peripheral blood, obtained on day 0 of AZD1222 vaccination. The chain uses TRBV2 and TRBJ1-2; maybe TRBD1 (5 bases). The DNA for the CDR3 is TGTGCCAGCAGTTCCCGGACATATTTTGGCTATGGCTACACCTTC. Translation: CASSSRTYFGYGYTF.